This entry lists 2 T cell receptor beta chains sequenced from one sample in a study of T cells in Graves' hyperthyroidism and ophthalmopathy. Amplified regions were TCR beta CDR3 sequences from RNA transcripts. TCR CDR3 underwent first-round RT-PCR with the HTBI primer set. One entry per CDR3 protein, called by TCRdb with MiXCR from the multiplex PCR reads. The table lists about 700,000 distinct CDR3 sequences, around 15% of them singletons, with roughly 10% in the top ten. Sequenced input: blood. Receptor source: a woman younger than 30 with Graves' hyperthyroidism.

The table lists this clonotype with a few counts. The junction departs from germline at one end; a sequencing error may be responsible. V gene TRBV13 combines with J gene TRBJ2-1, with 7 nucleotides matching TRBD1. The CDR3 has 15 residues. In germline, CDR1 is PRHDT, CDR2 FYEKMQ (reference sequence). In DNA form, the CDR3 reads TGTGCCAGCAGCCCACGGGACAGCGCCTACAATGGGCAGTTCTTC. This codes for CASSPRDSAYNGQFF.

This clonotype was recorded at least ten times. J is TRBJ2-1 and V is TRBV20-1, with 13 bases that match TRBD2. The junction had 8 bases not matched to a gene; V was cut back by 5 bases and J by 7 bases. This CDR3 contains 15 residues. Germline V gives CDR1 DFQATT, CDR2 SNEGSKA (reference sequence). The CDR3 loop reads CSARSSLAGGNEQFF. DNA for the CDR3: TGCAGTGCTCGAAGCTCACTAGCGGGGGGGAATGAGCAGTTCTTC.